Listed here is a single TCR beta chain. Its antigen is currently unknown. Sequencing was performed with immunoSEQ multiplex PCR; in TCRdb, only in-frame clones are kept and a portion is missing. The sample holds around 700,000 clones, roughly 70% seen once. The data stem from a study of shared clonotypes between healthy human individuals. Study-wide findings and caveats: Naive subsets, compared against memory subsets, generally had larger estimated richness values.

Nashville, Tennessee was home to all donors, each a Caucasian adult. The CDR3 sequence is 14 residues long. CDR1 and CDR2 from the germline V gene are ENHRY and SYGVKD. Trimming shortened V by 3 bases and J by 1 base, and 6 bases separated the two germline ends. Sequencing used memory CD4+ T cells sorted from blood. As to subset: CD45RA-negative fraction. The J gene is TRBJ2-2, the V gene TRBV10-3; D ambiguous. This TCR came from a woman in her thirties in good health. CDR3 region: CAISDNGNTGELFF. The CDR3 nucleotides read TGTGCCATCAGTGACAACGGGAACACCGGGGAGCTGTTTTTT.